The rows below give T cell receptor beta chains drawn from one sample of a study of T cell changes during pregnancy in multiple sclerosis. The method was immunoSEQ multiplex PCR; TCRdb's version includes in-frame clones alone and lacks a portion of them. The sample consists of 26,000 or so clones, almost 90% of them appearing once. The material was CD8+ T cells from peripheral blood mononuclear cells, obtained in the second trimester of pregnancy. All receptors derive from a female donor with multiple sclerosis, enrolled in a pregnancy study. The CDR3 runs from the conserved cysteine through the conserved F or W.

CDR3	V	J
CAISDGADLQAFF	TRBV10-3	TRBJ1-1
CASRGDSYEQFF	TRBV2	TRBJ2-1
CASSRPLTEYGYTF	TRBV6-1	TRBJ1-2
CASRLGTSSHYEQYF	TRBV27	TRBJ2-7
CASSLVGGADTQYF	TRBV7-3	TRBJ2-3
CASSLNEKLFF	TRBV5-6	TRBJ1-4
CASSVEAGGPDTQYF	TRBV9	TRBJ2-3
CASSQEPTVSNQPQHF	TRBV4-1	TRBJ1-5
CASSQKVAGTHGYTF	TRBV25-1	TRBJ1-2
CAKGLAGADEQYF	TRBV2	TRBJ2-7
CASSFRDRGVHNEQFF	TRBV5-8	TRBJ2-1
CASSLSQHNSPLHF	TRBV13	TRBJ1-6
CASTSGGAGKLFF	TRBV7-9	TRBJ1-4
CASKVAGGESGEAFF	TRBV28	TRBJ1-1
CAWSVGQGVYEQYF	TRBV30	TRBJ2-7
CASSRQDSPPLHF	TRBV6-6	TRBJ1-6
CASSLTGSGNTIYF	TRBV11-2	TRBJ1-3
CASSNSADTQYF	TRBV2	TRBJ2-3
CASIWGRARASPLHF	TRBV19	TRBJ1-6
CASSHRTAYEQYF	TRBV13	TRBJ2-7
CASSLADRFYEQYF	TRBV5-6	TRBJ2-7
CAWRTLWEGVRNTIYF	TRBV30	TRBJ1-3
CASNRAPGQAPNYGYTF	TRBV2	TRBJ1-2
CASSKGTGGSPLHF	TRBV21-1	TRBJ1-6
CAWSHRARETQYF	TRBV30	TRBJ2-5
CASSPSRFNQPQHF	TRBV2	TRBJ1-5
CATDRGDTGELFF	TRBV6-6	TRBJ2-2
CASRDSSGNTIYF	TRBV28	TRBJ1-3
CASSVATLAGYADTQYF	TRBV9	TRBJ2-3
CASSQGAHPGTGELFF	TRBV5-8	TRBJ2-2
CASSLEGGGTDTQYF	TRBV5-1	TRBJ2-3
CASSPRGGGNTGELFF	TRBV9	TRBJ2-2
CASSPVYLAGGREQFF	TRBV18	TRBJ2-1
CASSLEDRNQPQHF	TRBV2	TRBJ1-5
CATRGLAGNTIYF	TRBV15	TRBJ1-3
CASSPGVQGGADTQYF	TRBV11-2	TRBJ2-3
CAIRPRTGISQPQHF	TRBV23-1	TRBJ1-5
CASSRRGRFGEAFF	TRBV7-6	TRBJ1-1
CASSSRDRGYEQYF	TRBV27	TRBJ2-7